The clone carrying this T cell receptor beta chain was observed a few times. Its antigen is as yet unknown. The data are from a study of identical twins. Overall study findings and caveats: Among monozygotic twins, out-of-frame TCR alpha sharing exceeded what models predicted. Out-of-frame alpha sequences shared by twins showed excess low generation probability. A lower insertion count was a feature of abundant cord blood beta clonotypes, with no such feature in memory repertoires.

MiXCR, run by TCRdb on the 5' RACE reads, gives a single entry per CDR3 protein. The sample contains fewer than 900,000 distinct CDR3 sequences, 15% to 20% of which appear only once. Germline V gene sequence: CDR1 SGHDT, CDR2 YYEEEE. The CDR3 is 19 residues long. With 3 bases clipped from V and 9 bases from J, the junction kept 18 bases outside the gene matches. The data also belong to a second study, concerning T cells expressing NK-cell markers. Per that paper: Of the CD8+ T cell pool in about 6 donors, roughly 1.0-8% was accounted for by dominant NKG2C+ clonotypes.

The rearrangement links TRBV5-6 to TRBJ2-1; TRBD2 matches 13 bases. This clonotype was obtained from a woman under 30 in good health. The sample taken for sequencing was PBMCs. The CDR3 protein is CASSYPGTSGTKRLVEQFF. The DNA for the CDR3 is TGTGCCAGCAGCTATCCCGGGACTAGCGGGACGAAACGGCTAGTTGAGCAGTTCTTC.